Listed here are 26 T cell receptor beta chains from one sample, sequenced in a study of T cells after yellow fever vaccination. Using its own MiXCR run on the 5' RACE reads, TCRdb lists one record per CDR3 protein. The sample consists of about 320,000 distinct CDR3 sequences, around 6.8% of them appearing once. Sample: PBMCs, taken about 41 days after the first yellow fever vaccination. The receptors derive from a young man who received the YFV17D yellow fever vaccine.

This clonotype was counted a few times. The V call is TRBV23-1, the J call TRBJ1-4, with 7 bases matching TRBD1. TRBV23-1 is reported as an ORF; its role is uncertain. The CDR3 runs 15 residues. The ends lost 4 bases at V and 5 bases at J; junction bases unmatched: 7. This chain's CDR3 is CASSLAGQRNEKLFF. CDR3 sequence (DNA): TGCGCCAGCAGTCTAGCGGGACAGAGAAATGAAAAACTGTTTTTT.

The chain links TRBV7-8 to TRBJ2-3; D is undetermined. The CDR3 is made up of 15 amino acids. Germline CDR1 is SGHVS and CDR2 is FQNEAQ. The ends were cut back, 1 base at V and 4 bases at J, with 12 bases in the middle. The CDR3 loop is CASSLGPKPADTQYF. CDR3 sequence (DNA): TGTGCCAGCAGCTTAGGGCCAAAGCCTGCAGATACGCAGTATTTT.

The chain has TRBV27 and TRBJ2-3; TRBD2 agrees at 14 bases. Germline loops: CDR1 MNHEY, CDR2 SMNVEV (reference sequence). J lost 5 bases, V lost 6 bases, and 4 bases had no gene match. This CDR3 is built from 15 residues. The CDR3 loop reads CASSQGLAGVDTQYF. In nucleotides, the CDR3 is TGTGCCAGCAGCCAGGGACTAGCGGGGGTAGATACGCAGTATTTT.

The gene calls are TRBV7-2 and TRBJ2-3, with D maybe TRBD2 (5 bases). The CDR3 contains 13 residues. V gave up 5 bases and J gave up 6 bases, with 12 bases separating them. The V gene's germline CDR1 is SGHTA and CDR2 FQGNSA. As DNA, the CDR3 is TGTGCCAGCAGCCAATGGCGGAGGGATACGCAGTATTTT. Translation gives CASSQWRRDTQYF.

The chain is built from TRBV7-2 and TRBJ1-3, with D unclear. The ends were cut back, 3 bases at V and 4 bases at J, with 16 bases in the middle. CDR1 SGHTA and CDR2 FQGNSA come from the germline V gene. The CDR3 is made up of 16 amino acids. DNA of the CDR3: TGTGCCAGCAGCTTCTCTTCCTCCGCCCCAGGAAACACCATATATTTT. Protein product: CASSFSSSAPGNTIYF.

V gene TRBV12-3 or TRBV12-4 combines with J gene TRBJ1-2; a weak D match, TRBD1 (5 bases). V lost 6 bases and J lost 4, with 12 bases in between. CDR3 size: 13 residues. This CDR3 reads CASSSGTTYGYTF. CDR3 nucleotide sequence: TGTGCCAGCAGCTCCGGGACTACCTATGGCTACACCTTC.

The CDR3 sequence: CSASTGRVLGETQYF. Written as DNA, the CDR3 is TGCAGTGCTAGTACAGGGAGAGTATTGGGCGAGACCCAGTACTTC. V gene TRBV20-1 combines with J gene TRBJ2-5, with a tentative D call TRBD1 (6 bases). Looked up from germline, CDR1 is DFQATT and CDR2 is SNEGSKA (reference sequence). The length of the CDR3 is 15 residues. V shed 3 bases and J shed 5 bases, with 19 bases lying between them.

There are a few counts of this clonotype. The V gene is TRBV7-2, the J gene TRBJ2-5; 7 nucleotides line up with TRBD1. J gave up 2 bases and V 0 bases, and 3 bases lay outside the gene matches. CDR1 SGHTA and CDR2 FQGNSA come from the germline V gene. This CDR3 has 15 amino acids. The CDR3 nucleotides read TGTGCCAGCAGCTTAGCCCGGACAGGACAAGAGACCCAGTACTTC. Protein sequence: CASSLARTGQETQYF. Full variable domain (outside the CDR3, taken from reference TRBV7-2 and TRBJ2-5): GAGVSQSPSNKVTEKGKDVELRCDPISGHTALYWYRQSLGQGLEFLIYFQGNSAPDKSGLPSDRFSAERTGGSVSTLTIQRTQQEDSAVYLCASSLARTGQETQYFGPGTRLLVL.

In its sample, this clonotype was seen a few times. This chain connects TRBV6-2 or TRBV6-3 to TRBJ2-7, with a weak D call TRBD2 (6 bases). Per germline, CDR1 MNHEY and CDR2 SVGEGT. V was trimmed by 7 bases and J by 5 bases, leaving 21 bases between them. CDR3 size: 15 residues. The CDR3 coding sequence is TGTGCCAGCACCGATATTAACGGGGGTGTCCACGAGCAGTACTTC. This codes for CASTDINGGVHEQYF.

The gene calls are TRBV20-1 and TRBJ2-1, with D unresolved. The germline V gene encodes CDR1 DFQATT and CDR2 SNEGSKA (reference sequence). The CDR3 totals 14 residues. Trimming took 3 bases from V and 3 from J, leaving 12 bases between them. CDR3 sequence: CSARDGVDYNEQFF. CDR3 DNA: TGCAGTGCTAGGGACGGCGTGGACTACAATGAGCAGTTCTTC.

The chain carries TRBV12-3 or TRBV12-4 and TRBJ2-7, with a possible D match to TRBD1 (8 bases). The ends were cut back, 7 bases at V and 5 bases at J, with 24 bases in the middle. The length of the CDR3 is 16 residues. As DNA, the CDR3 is TGTGCCAGCATGCGGTGGGAAGGACAGGGAGGGGACGAGCAGTACTTC. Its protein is CASMRWEGQGGDEQYF.

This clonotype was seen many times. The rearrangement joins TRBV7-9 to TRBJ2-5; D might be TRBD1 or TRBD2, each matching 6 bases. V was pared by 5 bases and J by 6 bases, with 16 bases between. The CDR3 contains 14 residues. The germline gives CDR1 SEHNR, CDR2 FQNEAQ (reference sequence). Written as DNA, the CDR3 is TGTGCCAGCAGCCCCACGGGGGCGGGGAAGACCCAGTACTTC. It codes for CASSPTGAGKTQYF.

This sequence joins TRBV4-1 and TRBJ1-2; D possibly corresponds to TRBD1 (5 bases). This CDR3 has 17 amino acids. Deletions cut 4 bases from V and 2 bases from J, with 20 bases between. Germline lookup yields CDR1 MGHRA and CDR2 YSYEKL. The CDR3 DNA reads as TGCGCCAGCAGCCTTTCGGGACCTAACGAACCAAACTATGGCTACACCTTC. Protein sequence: CASSLSGPNEPNYGYTF.

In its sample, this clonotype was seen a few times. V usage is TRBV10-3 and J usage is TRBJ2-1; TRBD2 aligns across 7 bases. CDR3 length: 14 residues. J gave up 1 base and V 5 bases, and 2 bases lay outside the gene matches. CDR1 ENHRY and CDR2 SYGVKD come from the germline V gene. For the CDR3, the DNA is TGTGCCATCAGTATAGCGGGTTCCTACAATGAGCAGTTCTTC. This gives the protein CAISIAGSYNEQFF.

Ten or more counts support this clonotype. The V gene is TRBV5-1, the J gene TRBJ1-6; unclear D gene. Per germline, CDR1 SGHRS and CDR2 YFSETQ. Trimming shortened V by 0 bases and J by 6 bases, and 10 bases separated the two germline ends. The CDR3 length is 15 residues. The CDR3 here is CASSLEGITNSPLHF. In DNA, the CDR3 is TGCGCCAGCAGCTTGGAGGGAATTACTAATTCACCCCTCCACTTT.

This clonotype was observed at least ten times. The DNA for the CDR3 is TGCAGTGCTAGAGAATTGGCGGGAGTCTTGTGGGAGCAGTACGTC. It codes for CSARELAGVLWEQYV. The chain uses TRBV20-1 and TRBJ2-7, with 7 bases fitting TRBD2. V gave up 0 bases and J gave up 7 bases; unmatched junction bases: 12. Germline V gene sequence: CDR1 DFQATT, CDR2 SNEGSKA (reference sequence). The CDR3 consists of 15 residues.

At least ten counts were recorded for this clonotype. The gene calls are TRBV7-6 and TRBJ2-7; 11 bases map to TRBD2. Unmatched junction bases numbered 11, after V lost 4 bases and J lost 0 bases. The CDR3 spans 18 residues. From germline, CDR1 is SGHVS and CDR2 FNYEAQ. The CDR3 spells CASSSSGTSGDYSYEQYF. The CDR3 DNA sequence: TGTGCCAGCAGCTCTTCTGGGACTAGCGGAGATTACTCCTACGAGCAGTACTTC.

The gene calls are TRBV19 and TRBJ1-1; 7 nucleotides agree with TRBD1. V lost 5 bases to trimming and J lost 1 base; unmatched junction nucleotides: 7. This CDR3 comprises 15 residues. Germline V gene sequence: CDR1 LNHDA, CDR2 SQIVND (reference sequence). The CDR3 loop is CASSSFGTANTEAFF. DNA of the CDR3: TGTGCCAGTAGTTCCTTCGGGACAGCGAACACTGAAGCTTTCTTT.

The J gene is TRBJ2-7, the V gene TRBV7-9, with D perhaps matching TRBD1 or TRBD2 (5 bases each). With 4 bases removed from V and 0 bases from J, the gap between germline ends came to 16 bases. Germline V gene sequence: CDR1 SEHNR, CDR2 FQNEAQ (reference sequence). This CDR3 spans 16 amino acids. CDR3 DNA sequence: TGTGCCAGCAGCTCGGGGACCGAAGATCCCTCCTACGAGCAGTACTTC. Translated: CASSSGTEDPSYEQYF.

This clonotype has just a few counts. CDR3 nucleotides: TGTGCCAGCAGCCAACTAGCGGGGAGAGATACGCAGTATTTT. It translates to CASSQLAGRDTQYF. The genes are TRBV28 and TRBJ2-3, with 10 bases fitting TRBD2. Germline values: CDR1 MDHEN, CDR2 SYDVKM. The CDR3 is made up of 14 amino acids. The V segment lost 6 bases and the J segment 5 bases; nucleotides outside the gene matches: 5.

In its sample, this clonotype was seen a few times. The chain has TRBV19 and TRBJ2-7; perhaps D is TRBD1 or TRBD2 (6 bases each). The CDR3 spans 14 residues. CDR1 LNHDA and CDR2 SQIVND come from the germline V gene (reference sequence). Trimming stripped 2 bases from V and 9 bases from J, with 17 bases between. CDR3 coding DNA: TGTGCCAGTAGTATAAACGACCCCGGGGGCGCGCAGTACTTC. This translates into CASSINDPGGAQYF.

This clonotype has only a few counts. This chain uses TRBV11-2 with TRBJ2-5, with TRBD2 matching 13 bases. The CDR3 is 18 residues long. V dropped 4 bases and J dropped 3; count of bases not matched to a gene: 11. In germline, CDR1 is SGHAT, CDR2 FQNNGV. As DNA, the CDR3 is TGTGCCAGCAGCTCTACTAGCGGGGGGGCTTATTTAGAAGAGACCCAGTACTTC. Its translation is CASSSTSGGAYLEETQYF.

CDR3 DNA: TGTGCCAGCAGCTTCACCACCGGGACAGGGGACACCGGGGAGCTGTTTTTT. This gives the protein CASSFTTGTGDTGELFF. The chain carries TRBV7-9 and TRBJ2-2; 10 bases line up with TRBD1. CDR1 is SEHNR, CDR2 FQNEAQ, per germline (reference sequence). V shed 3 bases, J shed 3 bases, and the junction held 7 bases outside the gene matches. This CDR3 has 17 amino acids.

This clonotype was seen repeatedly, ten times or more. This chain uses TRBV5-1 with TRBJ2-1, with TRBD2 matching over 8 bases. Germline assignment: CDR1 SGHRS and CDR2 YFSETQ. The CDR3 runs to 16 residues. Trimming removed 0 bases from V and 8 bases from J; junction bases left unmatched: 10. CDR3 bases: TGCGCCAGCAGCTTGGAACGGGGGGGCCTTTTCGATGAGCAGTTCTTC. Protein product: CASSLERGGLFDEQFF.

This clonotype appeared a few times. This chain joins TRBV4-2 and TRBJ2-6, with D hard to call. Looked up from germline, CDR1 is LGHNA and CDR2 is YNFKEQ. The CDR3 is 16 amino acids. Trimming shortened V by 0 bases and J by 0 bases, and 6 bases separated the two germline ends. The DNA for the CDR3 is TGTGCCAGCAGCCAAGAGGGTACCTCTGGGGCCAACGTCCTGACTTTC. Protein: CASSQEGTSGANVLTF.

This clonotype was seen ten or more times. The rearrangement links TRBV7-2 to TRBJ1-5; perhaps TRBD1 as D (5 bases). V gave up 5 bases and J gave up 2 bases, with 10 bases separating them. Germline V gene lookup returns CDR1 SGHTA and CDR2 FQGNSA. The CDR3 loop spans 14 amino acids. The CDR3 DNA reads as TGTGCCAGCAGCCGGGGGGGTGGCAATCAGCCCCAGCATTTT. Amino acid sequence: CASSRGGGNQPQHF.